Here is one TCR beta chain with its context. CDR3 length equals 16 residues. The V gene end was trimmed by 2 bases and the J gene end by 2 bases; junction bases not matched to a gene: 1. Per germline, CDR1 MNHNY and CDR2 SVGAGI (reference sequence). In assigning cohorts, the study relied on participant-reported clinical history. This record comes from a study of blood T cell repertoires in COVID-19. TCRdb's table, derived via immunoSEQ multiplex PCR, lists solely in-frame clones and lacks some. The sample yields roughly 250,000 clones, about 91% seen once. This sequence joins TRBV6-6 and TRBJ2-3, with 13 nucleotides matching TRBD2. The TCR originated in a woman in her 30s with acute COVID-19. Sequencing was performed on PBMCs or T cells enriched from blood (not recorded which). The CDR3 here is CASSYGTSGDTDTQYF. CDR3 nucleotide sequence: TGTGCCAGCAGTTACGGGACTAGCGGGGACACAGATACGCAGTATTTT.